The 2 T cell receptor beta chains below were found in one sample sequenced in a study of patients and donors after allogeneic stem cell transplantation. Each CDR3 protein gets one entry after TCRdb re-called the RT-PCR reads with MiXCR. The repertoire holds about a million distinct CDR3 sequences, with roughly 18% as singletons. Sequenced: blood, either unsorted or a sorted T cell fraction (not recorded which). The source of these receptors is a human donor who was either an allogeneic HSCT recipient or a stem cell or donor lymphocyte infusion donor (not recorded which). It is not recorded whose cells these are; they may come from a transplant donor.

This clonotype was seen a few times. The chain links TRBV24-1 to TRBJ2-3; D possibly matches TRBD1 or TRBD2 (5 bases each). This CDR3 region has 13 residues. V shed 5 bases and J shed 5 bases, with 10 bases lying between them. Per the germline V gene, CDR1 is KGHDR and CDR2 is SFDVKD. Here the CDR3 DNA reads TGTGCCACCAGTGGTGGGGGTAGAGATACGCAGTATTTT. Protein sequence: CATSGGGRDTQYF.

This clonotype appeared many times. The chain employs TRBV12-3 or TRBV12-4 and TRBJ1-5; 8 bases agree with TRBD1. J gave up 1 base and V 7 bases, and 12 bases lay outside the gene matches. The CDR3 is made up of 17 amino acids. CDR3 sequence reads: CASIPGTGRLSNQPQHF. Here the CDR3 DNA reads TGTGCCAGCATCCCAGGGACAGGACGACTAAGCAATCAGCCCCAGCATTTT.